One and the same sample provided the 8 T cell receptor beta chains below, sequenced in a study of T cells in Graves' hyperthyroidism and ophthalmopathy. The source material, RNA transcripts, was used to amplify TCR beta CDR3 regions. TCR CDR3 underwent first-round RT-PCR with the HTBI primer set. TCRdb re-analysed the multiplex PCR reads in MiXCR, keeping a single row per CDR3 protein. This sample has roughly 550,000 distinct CDR3 sequences, with roughly a sixth found just once. Sequencing was carried out using blood. The receptor source for this set is a woman aged 25 to 39 with Graves' ophthalmopathy.

The V call is TRBV18, the J call TRBJ2-7; 8 positions match TRBD1. The CDR3 covers 14 residues. The V and J ends lost 6 bases and 3 bases, in that order; junction bases with no gene match: 7. In germline, CDR1 is KGHSH, CDR2 LQKENI. The CDR3 DNA sequence: TGTGCCAGCTCGATAGGACAGGGAATCTACGAGCAGTACTTC. Its protein product is CASSIGQGIYEQYF. The variable domain in full, with the rest retrieved from reference TRBV18 and TRBJ2-7, is NAGVMQNPRHLVRRRGQEARLRCSPMKGHSHVYWYRQLPEEGLKFMVYLQKENIIDESGMPKERFSAEFPKEGPSILRIQQVVRGDSAAYFCASSIGQGIYEQYFGPGTRLTVT.

This clonotype came up many times. The CDR3 spells CASSQEKLAGSEQYF. CDR3 DNA sequence: TGCGCCAGCAGCCAAGAGAAACTAGCGGGTTCCGAGCAGTACTTC. The genes are TRBV4-1 and TRBJ2-7, with 9 positions matching TRBD2. Germline V gene lookup returns CDR1 MGHRA and CDR2 YSYEKL. The V and J ends lost 0 bases and 6 bases, in that order; junction bases with no gene match: 6. The CDR3 contains 15 residues.

Many counts were recorded for this clonotype. This chain connects TRBV2 to TRBJ2-5; D is ambiguous. Trimming shortened V by 1 base and J by 4 bases, and 10 bases separated the two germline ends. The CDR3 spans 14 residues. CDR1 SNHLY and CDR2 FYNNEI come from the germline V gene. The CDR3 loop reads CASSEENRSETQYF. CDR3 nucleotide sequence: TGTGCCAGCAGTGAAGAGAATAGATCAGAGACCCAGTACTTC.

The CDR3 is CSARDLGRGSDTQYF. As DNA, the CDR3 is TGCAGTGCTAGAGATCTGGGCAGGGGCTCAGATACGCAGTATTTT. The chain is built from TRBV20-1 and TRBJ2-3; possible D gene TRBD1, 6 bases. Trimming stripped 0 bases from V and 4 bases from J, with 14 bases between. The CDR3 sequence is 15 residues long. Germline V gene data show CDR1 as DFQATT and CDR2 as SNEGSKA (reference sequence).

In its sample, this clonotype was seen a few times. The chain links TRBV7-3 to TRBJ2-1; no clear D. The V and J ends lost 1 base and 0 bases respectively, with 16 bases between them. This CDR3 is built from 18 residues. The germline CDR1 and CDR2 sequences are SGHTA and FQGTGA. CDR3 sequence (DNA): TGTGCCAGCAGCTTAAACCCAGTCGGGTTGGGCTCCTACAATGAGCAGTTCTTC. Translating it yields CASSLNPVGLGSYNEQFF.

This chain connects TRBV7-9 to TRBJ1-1, with 8 bases matching TRBD1. The CDR3 length is 17 residues. Germline loops: CDR1 SEHNR, CDR2 FQNEAQ (reference sequence). V shed 5 bases and J 1 base; nucleotides not matched to a gene: 12. CDR3 sequence reads: CASSPAGGPSPNTEAFF. The CDR3 nucleotides are TGTGCCAGCAGCCCAGCAGGGGGCCCTTCCCCGAACACTGAAGCTTTCTTT.

This clonotype was seen a handful of times. The rearrangement joins TRBV16 to TRBJ2-3; D is uncertain. CDR1 and CDR2 (germline): KGHSY, FQNENV. Trimming removed 2 bases at V and 4 bases at J, with 7 bases between. The CDR3 length is 13 residues. CDR3 DNA sequence: TGTGCCAGCAGCCAAATACGGTCAGATACGCAGTATTTT. This gives the protein CASSQIRSDTQYF.

The sample holds many counts of this clonotype. The V gene is TRBV20-1, the J gene TRBJ1-6; 9 bases map to TRBD1. This CDR3 has 13 residues. Germline loops: CDR1 DFQATT, CDR2 SNEGSKA (reference sequence). Germline trimming cut 6 bases from V and 9 bases from J; bases unmatched to any gene: 6. CDR3 in DNA: TGCAGTGCCCGGGACAGGGTTGTTTCACCCCTCCACTTT. This sequence encodes CSARDRVVSPLHF.